Given below is one T cell receptor (beta chain) in context. This entry is derived from a study of long-term antiretroviral therapy in people with HIV. The run of the v3.0 immunoSEQ assay was at survey level. Here immunoSEQ multiplex PCR was the method, and the copy in TCRdb shows in-frame clones only, minus some. The top ten clones hold roughly a tenth of a sample with tens of thousands of clones, roughly 84% of them seen once. V lost 1 base to trimming and J lost 5 bases, with 2 bases between them. The length of the CDR3 is 11 residues. Germline loops: CDR1 SGHNT, CDR2 YENEEA. The sample was unsorted PBMCs, taken 2.7 to 2.9 years after starting antiretroviral therapy. The receptor was isolated from a man aged 30 to 39 with HIV. The rearrangement links TRBV11-3 to TRBJ2-5; D not certain. CDR3 sequence reads: CASSLVETQYF. The CDR3 bases are TGTGCCAGCAGCTTAGTCGAGACCCAGTACTTC.